This T cell receptor (beta chain) was retrieved from a study of blood T cells in healthy people across ages. Sample-barcoded 5' priming and a J-beta primer mix drove a second PCR of 7 to 11 cycles. All samples gave at least 2.5 million CDR3-containing paired-end reads. MiXCR was run by TCRdb on the 5' RACE reads, yielding one entry per CDR3 protein. The profile shows approximately 800,000 distinct CDR3 sequences, 20% to 25% of them singletons. The data were also submitted as part of a second study, on T cells of mothers and their children. This second study says: RNA was extracted, and all of it went into cDNA synthesis at about 1.4 ug per 15 ul.

Sequencing was carried out using blood. This TCR was recovered from a boy under 18 in good health.

The CDR3 is CASSPLGQQHNEQFF. CDR3 bases: TGCGCCAGCAGCCCTCTAGGGCAACAGCACAATGAGCAGTTCTTC. The chain carries TRBV4-3 and TRBJ2-1; no reliable D call. Trimming shortened V by 4 bases and J by 5 bases, and 15 bases separated the two germline ends. This CDR3 spans 15 amino acids. The V gene's germline CDR1 is LGHNA and CDR2 YSLEER.